The 20 T cell receptor beta chains listed next were all sequenced from one sample in a study of blood T cells in healthy people across ages. The use of a sample-barcoded 5' primer and a J-beta primer mix characterized a second PCR of roughly 6 to 11 cycles. TCRdb reprocessed the 5' RACE reads with MiXCR, giving one entry per CDR3 protein. The sample includes about 1.5 million distinct CDR3 sequences, 40% to 45% seen only once; the top ten take about 4%. Sequencing was performed on blood. Source of these receptors: a young woman in good health.

The rearrangement joins TRBV3-1 to TRBJ2-5, with 8 bases identical to TRBD2. CDR3 length: 16 residues. The J segment lost 0 bases and the V segment lost 2 bases, leaving 5 bases of the junction unmatched. Germline V gene lookup returns CDR1 LGHDT and CDR2 YNNKEL (reference sequence). The chain's CDR3 is CASSQRASGYQETQYF. The CDR3 DNA reads TGTGCCAGCAGCCAAAGGGCTAGCGGGTACCAAGAGACCCAGTACTTC.

This clonotype occurred a few times. The J gene is TRBJ2-3, the V gene TRBV9, with TRBD2 matching 12 bases. V lost 1 base, J lost 0 bases, and 6 bases stayed unmatched. Germline assignment: CDR1 SGDLS and CDR2 YYNGEE. The CDR3 has 18 residues. The CDR3 sequence: CASSVRTSGDPSTDTQYF. DNA of the CDR3: TGTGCCAGCAGCGTAAGGACTAGCGGGGACCCTAGCACAGATACGCAGTATTTT.

In nucleotides, the CDR3 is TGTGCCAGTAGTACTCTGAGGACGGGACAGGCATCCTACGAGCAGTACTTC. Its translation: CASSTLRTGQASYEQYF. The J gene is TRBJ2-7, the V gene TRBV19; TRBD1 agrees at 8 bases. CDR1 LNHDA and CDR2 SQIVND come from the germline V gene (reference sequence). V shed 4 bases and J 1 base; nucleotides not matched to a gene: 12. The CDR3 extends over 17 amino acids.

This clonotype was detected many times. The J gene is TRBJ1-6, the V gene TRBV27; D unclear. Per germline, CDR1 MNHEY and CDR2 SMNVEV (reference sequence). The CDR3 is made up of 14 amino acids. V dropped 2 bases and J dropped 2 bases, with 4 bases sitting between them. The CDR3 protein is CASSLATYNSPLHF. CDR3 in DNA: TGTGCCAGCAGTTTAGCAACCTATAATTCACCCCTCCACTTT.

This clonotype occurred a few times. The chain links TRBV28 to TRBJ1-2; no clear D gene. Germline lookup yields CDR1 MDHEN and CDR2 SYDVKM. Trimming stripped 6 bases from V and 6 bases from J, with 8 bases between. The CDR3 has 11 residues. This CDR3 is CASRVGHGYTF. The CDR3 DNA reads TGTGCCAGCAGGGTAGGGCATGGCTACACCTTC.

This chain uses TRBV24-1 with TRBJ2-1; TRBD2 matches 8 bases. This CDR3 contains 17 residues. The germline gives CDR1 KGHDR, CDR2 SFDVKD. V dropped 2 bases and J dropped 7; count of bases not matched to a gene: 12. CDR3 bases: TGTGCCACCAGTGATTCCGTCGGGAGGGCCGGGTATAATGAGCAGTTCTTC. It translates to CATSDSVGRAGYNEQFF.

This clonotype was detected only a few times. This chain uses TRBV20-1 with TRBJ2-1; 10 bases align to TRBD2. The CDR3 has 13 residues. Looked up from germline, CDR1 is DFQATT and CDR2 is SNEGSKA (reference sequence). Losses at the gene ends were 6 bases for V and 9 bases for J; bases not matched to a gene: 8. The CDR3 DNA reads as TGCAGTGCCGGACTAGCGGTAGTGGGTGAGCAGTTCTTC. It codes for CSAGLAVVGEQFF.

The rearrangement links TRBV10-2 to TRBJ2-7; D remains ambiguous. The CDR3 is 14 amino acids. V lost 11 bases to trimming and J lost 11 bases, with 28 bases between them. The germline V gene encodes CDR1 WSHSY and CDR2 SAAADI. CDR3 sequence (DNA): TGCGCCGCCTTAGCTACTACCCCTCCATACTACGAGTACTTC. Translating gives CAALATTPPYYEYF.

This clonotype was seen only a few times. The chain carries TRBV9 and TRBJ1-6, with a weak D call TRBD1 (6 bases). CDR1 SGDLS and CDR2 YYNGEE come from the germline V gene. This CDR3 has 15 amino acids. With 0 bases removed from V and 7 bases from J, the gap between germline ends came to 11 bases. The CDR3 here is CASSVGGTLNSPLHF. CDR3 in DNA: TGTGCCAGCAGCGTAGGAGGGACACTGAATTCACCCCTCCACTTT.

This sequence joins TRBV12-3 or TRBV12-4 and TRBJ2-7; 8 bases fit TRBD1. V gave up 6 bases and J gave up 4 bases; unmatched junction bases: 17. The CDR3 totals 17 residues. The chain's CDR3 is CASSRGQGKSQAYEQYF. The CDR3 DNA sequence: TGTGCCAGCAGCCGAGGACAGGGAAAAAGCCAAGCTTACGAGCAGTACTTC.

This chain uses TRBV4-1 with TRBJ2-7; 12 bases match TRBD2. J gave up 5 bases and V 3 bases, and 8 bases lay outside the gene matches. CDR1 is MGHRA, CDR2 YSYEKL, per germline. The CDR3 spans 16 residues. Written as DNA, the CDR3 is TGCGCCAGCAGCCAGCTGACTAGCGGGGGACGGGACGAGCAGTACTTC. It is translated as CASSQLTSGGRDEQYF.

This chain links TRBV20-1 with TRBJ1-1; 7 nucleotides match TRBD1. The V segment lost 6 bases and the J segment 5 bases; nucleotides outside the gene matches: 15. The CDR3 has 15 amino acids. Germline lookup yields CDR1 DFQATT and CDR2 SNEGSKA (reference sequence). The DNA of the CDR3 is TGCAGTGCCACACCTCTGGACAGGAGAATAACTGAAGCTTTCTTT. Encoded protein: CSATPLDRRITEAFF.

V gene TRBV6-5 combines with J gene TRBJ2-7; either TRBD1 or TRBD2 may supply D (5 bases each). Germline V gene lookup returns CDR1 MNHEY and CDR2 SVGAGI. The V end lost 0 bases, the J end lost 0 bases, and 15 bases lay between the germline ends. This CDR3 contains 17 residues. The CDR3 region has the DNA TGTGCCAGCAGTTACTCAGGGGTGATAGGGAGCTCCTACGAGCAGTACTTC. This encodes CASSYSGVIGSSYEQYF.

This chain links TRBV6-6 with TRBJ1-1, with 7 bases that match TRBD1. CDR3 length: 14 amino acids. Germline-derived CDR1 and CDR2 are MNHNY and SVGAGI (reference sequence). Losses at the gene ends were 8 bases for V and 1 base for J; bases not matched to a gene: 7. Here the CDR3 DNA reads TGTGCCAGCGGGGTGACAGGGAGGAACACTGAAGCTTTCTTT. It codes for CASGVTGRNTEAFF.

This clonotype has a handful of counts. This chain uses TRBV2 with TRBJ2-1; D is uncertain. CDR1 is SNHLY, CDR2 FYNNEI, per germline. V gave up 7 bases and J gave up 0 bases, with 19 bases separating them. This CDR3 is built from 17 residues. The CDR3 region is CASILKGGPNSYNEQFF. DNA of the CDR3: TGTGCCAGCATCCTGAAGGGTGGGCCGAACTCCTACAATGAGCAGTTCTTC.

Only a few counts were recorded for this clonotype. The chain carries TRBV4-1 and TRBJ1-1; 7 nucleotides line up with TRBD1. The V segment lost 3 bases and the J segment 3 bases; nucleotides outside the gene matches: 4. The CDR3 extends over 14 amino acids. Germline CDR1 reads MGHRA; CDR2 reads YSYEKL. CDR3 bases: TGCGCCAGCAGCCATGATACAGGGGACACTGAAGCTTTCTTT. It translates to CASSHDTGDTEAFF.

This chain connects TRBV6-5 to TRBJ2-7, with D perhaps matching TRBD1 (6 bases). In germline, CDR1 is MNHEY, CDR2 SVGAGI. Trimming stripped 7 bases from V and 0 bases from J, with 13 bases between. The CDR3 loop spans 14 amino acids. The CDR3 spells CASKGTPSSYEQYF. The DNA for the CDR3 is TGTGCCAGCAAAGGGACACCATCCTCCTACGAGCAGTACTTC.

The chain carries TRBV7-9 and TRBJ1-2; D possibly corresponds to TRBD1 (6 bases). CDR1 and CDR2 (germline): SEHNR, FQNEAQ (reference sequence). Trimming shortened V by 3 bases and J by 3 bases, and 11 bases separated the two germline ends. This CDR3 contains 14 residues. The CDR3, as DNA: TGTGCCAGCAGCTTCACAGGGCAAGACTATGGCTACACCTTC. It encodes CASSFTGQDYGYTF. Full variable domain (rest looked up from reference TRBV7-9 and TRBJ1-2): DTGVSQNPRHKITKRGQNVTFRCDPISEHNRLYWYRQTLGQGPEFLTYFQNEAQLEKSRLLSDRFSAERPKGSFSTLEIQRTEQGDSAMYLCASSFTGQDYGYTFGSGTRLTVV.

The count of this clonotype is one. The chain couples TRBV20-1 to TRBJ2-5; D gene ambiguous. The CDR3 length is 13 residues. V lost 7 bases and J 4 bases, leaving 16 bases between the germline ends. The V gene's germline CDR1 is DFQATT and CDR2 SNEGSKA (reference sequence). Written as DNA, the CDR3 is TGCAGTGATCCAACGATTGGGCTAGAGACCCAGTACTTC. Translated: CSDPTIGLETQYF.

This clonotype was seen a few times. J is TRBJ2-5 and V is TRBV21-1. TRBV21-1 is described as a pseudogene. The CDR3 spans 13 residues. The CDR3 is CASSKRSEETQYF. DNA of the CDR3: TGTGCCAGCAGCAAACGGTCAGAAGAGACCCAGTACTTC.